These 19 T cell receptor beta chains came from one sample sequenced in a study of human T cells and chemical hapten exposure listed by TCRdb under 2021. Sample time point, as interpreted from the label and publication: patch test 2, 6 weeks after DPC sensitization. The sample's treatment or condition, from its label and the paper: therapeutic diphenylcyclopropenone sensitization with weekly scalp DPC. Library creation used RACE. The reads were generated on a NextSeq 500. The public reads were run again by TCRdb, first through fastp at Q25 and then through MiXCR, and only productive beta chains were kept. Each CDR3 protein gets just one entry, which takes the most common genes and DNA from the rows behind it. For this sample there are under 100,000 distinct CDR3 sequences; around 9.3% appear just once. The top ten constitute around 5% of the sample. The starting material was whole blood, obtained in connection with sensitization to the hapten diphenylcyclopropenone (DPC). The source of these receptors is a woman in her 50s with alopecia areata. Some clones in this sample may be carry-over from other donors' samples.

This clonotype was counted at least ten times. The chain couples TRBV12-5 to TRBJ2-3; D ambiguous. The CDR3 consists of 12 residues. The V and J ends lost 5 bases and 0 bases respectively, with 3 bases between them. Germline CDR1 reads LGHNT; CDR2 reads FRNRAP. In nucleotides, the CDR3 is TGTGCTAGTGGTGAAAGCACAGATACGCAGTATTTT. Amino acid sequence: CASGESTDTQYF.

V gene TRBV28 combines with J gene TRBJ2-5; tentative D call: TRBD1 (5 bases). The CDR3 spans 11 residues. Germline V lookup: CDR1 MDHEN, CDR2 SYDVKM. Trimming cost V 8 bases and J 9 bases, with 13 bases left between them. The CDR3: CASGNFRAQYF. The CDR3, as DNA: TGTGCCAGCGGAAACTTCAGGGCCCAGTACTTC.

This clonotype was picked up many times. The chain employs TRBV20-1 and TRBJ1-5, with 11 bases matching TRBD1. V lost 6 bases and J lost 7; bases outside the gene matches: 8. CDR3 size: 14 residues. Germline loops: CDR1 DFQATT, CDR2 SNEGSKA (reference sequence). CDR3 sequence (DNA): TGCAGTGCCATGGACAGGGGGCAAGGGCAGCCCCAGCATTTT. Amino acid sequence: CSAMDRGQGQPQHF.

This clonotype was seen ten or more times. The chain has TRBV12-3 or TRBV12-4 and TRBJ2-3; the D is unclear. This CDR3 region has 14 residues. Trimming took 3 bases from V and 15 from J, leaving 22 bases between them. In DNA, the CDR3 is TGTGCCAGCAGTTTTGCCGGACGACCCCCGCCAGAATATTTT. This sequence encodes CASSFAGRPPPEYF.

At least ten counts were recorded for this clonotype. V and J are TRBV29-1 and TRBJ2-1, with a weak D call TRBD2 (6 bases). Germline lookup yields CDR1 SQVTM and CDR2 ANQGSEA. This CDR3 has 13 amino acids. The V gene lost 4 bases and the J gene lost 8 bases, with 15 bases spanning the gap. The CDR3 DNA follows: TGCAGCGTTGTCGGGTCGACTAGGGATGAGCAGTTCTTC. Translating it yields CSVVGSTRDEQFF.

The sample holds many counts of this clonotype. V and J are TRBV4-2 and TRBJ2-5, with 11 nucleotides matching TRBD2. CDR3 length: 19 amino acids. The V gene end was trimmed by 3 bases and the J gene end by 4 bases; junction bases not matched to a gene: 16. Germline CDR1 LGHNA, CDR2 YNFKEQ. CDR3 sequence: CASSHPSSGRSHGGETQYF. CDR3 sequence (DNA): TGTGCCAGCAGCCACCCCTCTAGCGGGAGGAGTCACGGGGGAGAGACCCAGTACTTC.

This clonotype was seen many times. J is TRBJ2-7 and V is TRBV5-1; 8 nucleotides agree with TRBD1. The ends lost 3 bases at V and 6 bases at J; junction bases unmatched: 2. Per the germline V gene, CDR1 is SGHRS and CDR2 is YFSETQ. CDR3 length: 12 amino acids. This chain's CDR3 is CASSYGQGEQYF. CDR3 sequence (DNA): TGCGCCAGCAGCTACGGACAGGGCGAGCAGTACTTC. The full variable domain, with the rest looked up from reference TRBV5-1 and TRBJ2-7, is KAGVTQTPRYLIKTRGQQVTLSCSPISGHRSVSWYQQTPGQGLQFLFEYFSETQRNKGNFPGRFSGRQFSNSRSEMNVSTLELGDSALYLCASSYGQGEQYFGPGTRLTVT.

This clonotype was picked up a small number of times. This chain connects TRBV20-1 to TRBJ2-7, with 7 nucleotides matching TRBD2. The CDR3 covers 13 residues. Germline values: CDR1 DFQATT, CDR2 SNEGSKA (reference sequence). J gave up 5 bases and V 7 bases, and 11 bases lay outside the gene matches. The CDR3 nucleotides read TGCAGTGTTTTAAGAGGGAGGGCCCACGAGCAGTACTTC. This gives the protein CSVLRGRAHEQYF.

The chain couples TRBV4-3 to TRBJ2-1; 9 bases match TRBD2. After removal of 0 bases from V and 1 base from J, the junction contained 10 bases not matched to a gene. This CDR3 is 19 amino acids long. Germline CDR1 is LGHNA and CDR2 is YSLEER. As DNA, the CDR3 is TGCGCCAGCAGCCAAGAGTCAACTGGCGGGAGGGGATCCTACAATGAGCAGTTCTTC. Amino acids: CASSQESTGGRGSYNEQFF.

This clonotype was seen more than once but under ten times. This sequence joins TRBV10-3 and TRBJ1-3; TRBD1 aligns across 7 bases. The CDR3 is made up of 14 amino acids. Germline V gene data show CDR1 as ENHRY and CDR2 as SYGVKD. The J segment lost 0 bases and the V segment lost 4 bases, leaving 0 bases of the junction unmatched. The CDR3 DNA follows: TGTGCCATCAGTGGGGACAGCTCTGGAAACACCATATATTTT. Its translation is CAISGDSSGNTIYF.

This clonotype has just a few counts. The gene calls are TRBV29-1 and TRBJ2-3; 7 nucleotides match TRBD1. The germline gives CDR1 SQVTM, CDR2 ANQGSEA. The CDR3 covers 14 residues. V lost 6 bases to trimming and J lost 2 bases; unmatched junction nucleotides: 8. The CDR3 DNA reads TGCAGCGTCCTCGGACAGGTCGACACAGATACGCAGTATTTT. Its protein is CSVLGQVDTDTQYF.

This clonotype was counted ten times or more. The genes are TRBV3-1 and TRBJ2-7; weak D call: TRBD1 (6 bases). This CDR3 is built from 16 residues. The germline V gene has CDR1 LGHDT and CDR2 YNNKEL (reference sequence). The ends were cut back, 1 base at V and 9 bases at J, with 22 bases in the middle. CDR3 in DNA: TGTGCCAGCAGCCAAGGCTCGGGCGCGGCGCCAGGGGTGCAGTACTTC. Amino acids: CASSQGSGAAPGVQYF.

CDR3 residues: CASSAHLAGAANVLTF. The CDR3 bases are TGTGCCAGCAGTGCCCACCTAGCGGGAGCAGCCAACGTCCTGACTTTC. The rearrangement joins TRBV28 to TRBJ2-6, with 10 positions matching TRBD2. Germline CDR1 reads MDHEN; CDR2 reads SYDVKM. This CDR3 has 16 amino acids. The J segment lost 7 bases and the V segment lost 5 bases, leaving 8 bases of the junction unmatched. Complete variable domain (other parts from reference TRBV28 and TRBJ2-6): DVKVTQSSRYLVKRTGEKVFLECVQDMDHENMFWYRQDPGLGLRLIYFSYDVKMKEKGDIPEGYSVSREKKERFSLILESASTNQTSMYLCASSAHLAGAANVLTFGAGSRLTVL.

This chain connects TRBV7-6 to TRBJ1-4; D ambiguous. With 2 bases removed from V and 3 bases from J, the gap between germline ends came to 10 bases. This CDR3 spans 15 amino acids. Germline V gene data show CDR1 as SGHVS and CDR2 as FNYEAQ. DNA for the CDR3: TGTGCCAGCAGCTTACTGGACTTGGCTAATGAAAAACTGTTTTTT. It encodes CASSLLDLANEKLFF.

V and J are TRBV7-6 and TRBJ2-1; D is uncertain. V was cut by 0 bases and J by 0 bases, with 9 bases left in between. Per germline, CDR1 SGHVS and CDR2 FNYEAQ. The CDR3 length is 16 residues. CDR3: CASSLAQASSYNEQFF. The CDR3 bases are TGTGCCAGCAGCTTAGCCCAGGCGAGCTCCTACAATGAGCAGTTCTTC.

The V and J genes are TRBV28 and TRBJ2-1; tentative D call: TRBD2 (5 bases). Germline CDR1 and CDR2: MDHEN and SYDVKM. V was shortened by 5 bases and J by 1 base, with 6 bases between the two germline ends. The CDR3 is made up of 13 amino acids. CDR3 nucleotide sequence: TGTGCCAGCAGTAGCGGTTCCTACAATGAGCAGTTCTTC. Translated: CASSSGSYNEQFF.

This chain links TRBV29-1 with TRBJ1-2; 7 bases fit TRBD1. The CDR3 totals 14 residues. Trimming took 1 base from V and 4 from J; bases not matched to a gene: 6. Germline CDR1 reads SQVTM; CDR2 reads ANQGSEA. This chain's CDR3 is CSVEVSTGAYGYTF. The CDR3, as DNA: TGCAGCGTTGAAGTTTCAACAGGGGCCTATGGCTACACCTTC.

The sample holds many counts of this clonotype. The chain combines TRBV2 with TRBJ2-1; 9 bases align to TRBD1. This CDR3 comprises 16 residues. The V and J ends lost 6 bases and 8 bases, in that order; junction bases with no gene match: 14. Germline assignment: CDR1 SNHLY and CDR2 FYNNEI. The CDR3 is CASRWGGGQGKDEQFF. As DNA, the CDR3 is TGTGCCAGCAGATGGGGTGGGGGACAGGGAAAAGATGAGCAGTTCTTC.

DNA for the CDR3: TGTGCCAGCAGCCAAGATCCTAGGGCCAAGGGGTCACCCCTCCACTTT. This gives the protein CASSQDPRAKGSPLHF. The chain uses TRBV14 and TRBJ1-6, with a tentative D call TRBD1 (5 bases). CDR3 length: 16 residues. Trimming removed 0 bases at V and 10 bases at J, with 16 bases between. Germline V gives CDR1 SGHDN, CDR2 FVKESK. The whole variable domain, filled in from reference TRBV14 and TRBJ1-6, reads EAGVTQFPSHSVIEKGQTVTLRCDPISGHDNLYWYRRVMGKEIKFLLHFVKESKQDESGMPNNRFLAERTGGTYSTLKVQPAELEDSGVYFCASSQDPRAKGSPLHFGNGTRLTVT.